This T cell receptor (beta chain) stems from a study of ipilimumab plus nivolumab after autologous stem cell transplantation. Profiling relied on immunoSEQ multiplex PCR, and the TCRdb table lists in-frame clones only, not all of them. Here the sample spans roughly 45,000 clones, about 88% being singletons. Germline CDR1 is MNHEY and CDR2 is SVGAGI. This CDR3 comprises 14 residues. After removal of 4 bases from V and 5 bases from J, the junction contained 7 bases not matched to a gene. Sequencing used PBMCs, obtained in a trial of ipilimumab plus nivolumab as post-transplant consolidation. The genes are TRBV6-5 and TRBJ2-7; 8 bases agree with TRBD1. The clonotype originates from a male donor with multiple myeloma. The CDR3 here is CASSSSDREDEQYF. In DNA, the CDR3 is TGTGCCAGCAGTTCATCGGACAGGGAGGACGAGCAGTACTTC.